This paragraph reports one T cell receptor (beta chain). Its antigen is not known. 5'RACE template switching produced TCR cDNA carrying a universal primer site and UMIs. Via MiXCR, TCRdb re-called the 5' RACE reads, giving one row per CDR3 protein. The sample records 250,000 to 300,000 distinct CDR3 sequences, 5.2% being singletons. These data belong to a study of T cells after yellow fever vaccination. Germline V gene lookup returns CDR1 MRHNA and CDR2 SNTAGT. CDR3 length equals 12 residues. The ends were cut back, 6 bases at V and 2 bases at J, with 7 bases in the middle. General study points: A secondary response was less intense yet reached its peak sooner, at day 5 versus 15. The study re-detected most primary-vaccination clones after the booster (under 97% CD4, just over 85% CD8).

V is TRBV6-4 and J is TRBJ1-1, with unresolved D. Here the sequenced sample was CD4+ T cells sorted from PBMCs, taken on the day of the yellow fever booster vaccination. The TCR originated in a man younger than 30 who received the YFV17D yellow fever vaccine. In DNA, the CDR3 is TGTGCCAGCAGGAACCAAAACACTGAAGCTTTCTTT. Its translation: CASRNQNTEAFF.